These 21 T cell receptor beta chains came from one sample sequenced in a study of CD8+ T cells in alopecia areata. Treatment described: oral pan-JAK inhibitor, 5-10 mg twice daily. cDNA serving as the sequencing template came from extracted, reverse transcribed RNA. The protocol was immunoSEQ multiplex PCR, while the TCRdb copy is restricted to in-frame clones and leaves out a portion. The sample holds 120,000 or so clones, over 60% seen once. The sequencing here drew on CD4+ T cells sorted from blood, taken at week 4, from a patient treated with tofacitinib. The source of these receptors is a human donor with alopecia areata.

This chain links TRBV9 with TRBJ2-3; D is possibly TRBD1 or TRBD2 (5 bases each). Deletions cut 3 bases from V and 2 bases from J, with 13 bases between. Per germline, CDR1 SGDLS and CDR2 YYNGEE. The CDR3 is 15 amino acids. CDR3 in DNA: TGTGCCAGCAGCGGAGGGACCGCGTCCACAGATACGCAGTATTTT. This gives the protein CASSGGTASTDTQYF.

The CDR3 loop is CASSYIAGGVNEQFF. DNA for the CDR3: TGCGCCAGCAGTTATATAGCGGGTGGGGTAAATGAGCAGTTCTTC. The rearrangement links TRBV5-1 to TRBJ2-1, with 7 nucleotides matching TRBD2. Per the germline V gene, CDR1 is SGHRS and CDR2 is YFSETQ. V gave up 5 bases and J gave up 7 bases; unmatched junction bases: 12. The CDR3 is made up of 15 amino acids.

The chain has TRBV6-5 and TRBJ1-2; D remains ambiguous. This CDR3 is 13 amino acids long. The V and J ends lost 8 bases and 5 bases respectively, with 15 bases between them. Looked up from germline, CDR1 is MNHEY and CDR2 is SVGAGI. CDR3 DNA sequence: TGTGCCAGCGCCCCGAGGAGGGATTATGGCTACACCTTC. It is translated as CASAPRRDYGYTF.

This chain connects TRBV7-2 to TRBJ2-4; D is ambiguous. Per the germline V gene, CDR1 is SGHTA and CDR2 is FQGNSA. Trimming cost V 5 bases and J 0 bases, with 5 bases left between them. The CDR3 covers 13 residues. The CDR3 region has the DNA TGTGCCAGCAGCCAGGTAGCCAAAAACATTCAGTACTTC. This sequence encodes CASSQVAKNIQYF.

The chain recombines TRBV30 with TRBJ1-4; D might be TRBD1 (6 bases). Trimming left V 3 bases short and J 0 bases short, with 11 bases between. This CDR3 contains 15 residues. CDR1 is GTSNPN and CDR2 is SVGIG in the germline V gene (reference sequence). This CDR3 is CAWSPGQATNEKLFF. DNA of the CDR3: TGTGCCTGGAGCCCGGGACAAGCAACTAATGAAAAACTGTTTTTT.

The chain links TRBV7-9 to TRBJ1-1; D gene unclear. V gave up 1 base and J gave up 2 bases, with 5 bases separating them. This CDR3 comprises 13 residues. The germline gives CDR1 SEHNR, CDR2 FQNEAQ (reference sequence). The CDR3 nucleotides are TGTGCCAGCAGCTTAGGGTTTAACACTGAAGCTTTCTTT. Translated: CASSLGFNTEAFF.

The chain links TRBV30 to TRBJ2-2, with D unresolved. The CDR3 spans 14 residues. Germline CDR1 reads GTSNPN; CDR2 reads SVGIG (reference sequence). V was clipped by 3 bases and J by 11 bases, with 19 bases between them. The CDR3 here is CAWRDRYSLVELFF. CDR3 DNA sequence: TGTGCCTGGAGGGATCGGTATAGCCTCGTAGAGCTGTTTTTT.

The sample holds many counts of this clone. This chain connects TRBV7-3 to TRBJ1-2, with a tentative D call TRBD1 (6 bases). This CDR3 is built from 13 residues. V gave up 5 bases and J gave up 4 bases, with 11 bases separating them. Germline V CDR1 and CDR2: SGHTA, FQGTGA. This CDR3 is CASSPEGGYGYTF. CDR3 in DNA: TGTGCCAGCAGCCCGGAGGGGGGCTATGGCTACACCTTC.

The rearrangement joins TRBV7-2 to TRBJ1-6; D gene uncertain. This CDR3 region has 16 residues. CDR1 and CDR2 from the germline V gene are SGHTA and FQGNSA. V was cut by 0 bases and J by 3 bases, with 9 bases left in between. CDR3 in amino acids: CASSLANTRYNSPLHF. The DNA of the CDR3 is TGTGCCAGCAGCTTAGCGAACACCCGCTATAATTCACCCCTCCACTTT.

The J gene is TRBJ2-3, the V gene TRBV4-1; possibly TRBD1 for D (5 bases). The germline V gene has CDR1 MGHRA and CDR2 YSYEKL. Trimming pared 3 bases from V and 2 bases from J, leaving 6 bases between. CDR3 length: 13 amino acids. This chain's CDR3 is CASSQTATDTQYF. The CDR3 DNA reads TGCGCCAGCAGCCAGACAGCCACAGATACGCAGTATTTT.

This rearrangement joins TRBV4-1 to TRBJ2-4; 7 bases line up with TRBD1. The CDR3 contains 17 residues. Per the germline V gene, CDR1 is MGHRA and CDR2 is YSYEKL. V trimming: 4 bases; J trimming: 0 bases; junction bases outside the gene matches: 9. The CDR3 is CASSPLLGTVAKNIQYF. The DNA of the CDR3 is TGCGCCAGCAGCCCCCTCCTCGGGACAGTAGCCAAAAACATTCAGTACTTC.

The chain couples TRBV9 to TRBJ2-7; TRBD2 agrees at 15 bases. Germline-derived CDR1 and CDR2 are SGDLS and YYNGEE. Trimming cost V 2 bases and J 3 bases; bases outside gene matches: 6. This CDR3 is built from 17 residues. The CDR3 region has the DNA TGTGCCAGCAGCGTGGGACTAGCGGGAGGCCGAAACTACGAGCAGTACTTC. As protein: CASSVGLAGGRNYEQYF.

In this sample, this clone turned up a few times. The J gene is TRBJ2-7, the V gene TRBV2, with D perhaps TRBD2 (5 bases). The germline gives CDR1 SNHLY, CDR2 FYNNEI. V was trimmed by 7 bases and J by 5 bases, leaving 12 bases between them. The CDR3 runs 12 residues. In DNA, the CDR3 is TGTGCCAGCAAACTAGACGTCGACGAGCAGTACTTC. It yields the protein CASKLDVDEQYF. The full variable domain, completed using reference TRBV2 and TRBJ2-7, is EPEVTQTPSHQVTQMGQEVILRCVPISNHLYFYWYRQILGQKVEFLVSFYNNEISEKSEIFDDQFSVERPDGSNFTLKIRSTKLEDSAMYFCASKLDVDEQYFGPGTRLTVT.

This clone counts as medium-sized. This sequence joins TRBV5-6 and TRBJ1-6; no reliable D call. CDR1 is SGHDT and CDR2 is YYEEEE in the germline V gene. CDR3 size: 13 residues. Trimming took off 0 bases at V and 8 bases at J, with 6 bases between the two ends. CDR3 in amino acids: CASSLDQDSPLHF. The CDR3 DNA follows: TGTGCCAGCAGCTTGGACCAGGATTCACCCCTCCACTTT.

The V call is TRBV2, the J call TRBJ1-2; TRBD1 agrees at 8 bases. CDR3 length: 11 amino acids. V was pared by 8 bases and J by 7 bases, with 3 bases of the junction left unmatched. Germline CDR1 reads SNHLY; CDR2 reads FYNNEI. CDR3 sequence reads: CASGQGAGYTF. DNA of the CDR3: TGTGCCAGCGGTCAGGGGGCTGGCTACACCTTC. The full variable domain, rest sourced from reference TRBV2 and TRBJ1-2, is EPEVTQTPSHQVTQMGQEVILRCVPISNHLYFYWYRQILGQKVEFLVSFYNNEISEKSEIFDDQFSVERPDGSNFTLKIRSTKLEDSAMYFCASGQGAGYTFGSGTRLTVV.

The chain uses TRBV9 and TRBJ2-5; perhaps D is TRBD1 or TRBD2 (5 bases each). CDR1 and CDR2 (germline): SGDLS, YYNGEE. This CDR3 has 18 residues. V gave up 3 bases and J gave up 2 bases, with 23 bases separating them. The CDR3, as DNA: TGTGCCAGCAGCGCCTTCCCGCACCTGGGACCACAACAAGAGACCCAGTACTTC. It codes for CASSAFPHLGPQQETQYF.

This chain joins TRBV27 and TRBJ2-2; D ambiguous. Trimming took 8 bases from V and 3 from J, leaving 7 bases between them. This CDR3 contains 12 residues. Germline V gives CDR1 MNHEY, CDR2 SMNVEV (reference sequence). The CDR3 DNA follows: TGTGCCAGCGCCGGATACACCGGGGAGCTGTTTTTT. Translated: CASAGYTGELFF.

The rearrangement joins TRBV5-1 to TRBJ1-2; unclear D gene. The V gene lost 0 bases and the J gene lost 9 bases, with 15 bases spanning the gap. The germline gives CDR1 SGHRS, CDR2 YFSETQ. CDR3 length: 14 residues. The CDR3 coding sequence is TGCGCCAGCAGCTTGGAAGGCCCTTACTCGAGCTACACCTTC. Amino acid sequence: CASSLEGPYSSYTF.

The rearrangement joins TRBV5-1 to TRBJ1-1, with D maybe TRBD1 (5 bases). V lost 3 bases, J lost 3 bases, and 18 bases lay in between. The CDR3 totals 16 residues. Germline V gene lookup returns CDR1 SGHRS and CDR2 YFSETQ. CDR3 nucleotides: TGCGCCAGCAGCTCTCGGACAACCTCGGGGGACACTGAAGCTTTCTTT. Protein product: CASSSRTTSGDTEAFF.

J is TRBJ2-7 and V is TRBV27; 7 bases are shared with TRBD2. The ends lost 6 bases at V and 3 bases at J; junction bases unmatched: 5. The germline V gene encodes CDR1 MNHEY and CDR2 SMNVEV (reference sequence). This CDR3 is 13 amino acids long. CDR3 coding DNA: TGTGCCAGCAGGCGGGGGAACGGCTACGAGCAGTACTTC. Protein sequence: CASRRGNGYEQYF.

This rearrangement joins TRBV30 to TRBJ2-2; D is uncertain. Per the germline V gene, CDR1 is GTSNPN and CDR2 is SVGIG (reference sequence). This CDR3 is built from 12 residues. The V gene lost 2 bases and the J gene lost 8 bases, with 9 bases spanning the gap. The CDR3 here is CAWSPSVGELFF. The CDR3 region has the DNA TGTGCCTGGAGTCCCAGCGTAGGGGAGCTGTTTTTT.